This is a list of T cell receptor beta chains from one sample in a study of OX40 agonist ivuxolimab in advanced cancers. Clones were sequenced by immunoSEQ multiplex PCR, and TCRdb holds only the in-frame ones, with some missing. The profile shows approximately 17,000 clones, about two thirds of them singletons. Source: CD4+ or CD8+ T cells sorted from blood, taken in a trial of the OX40 agonist ivuxolimab. These receptors were taken from an adult with an advanced solid tumor such as melanoma, head and neck, liver or kidney cancer. Both conserved end residues are part of each CDR3. Fields, in order: J gene, V gene, clone size, D gene, CDR3 DNA, CDR3 protein. D genes are given only for firm matches. A row's size may be missing; if present it is once, few, many or a size class.

J gene: TRBJ2-5
V gene: TRBV27
clone size: once
D gene: TRBD2
CDR3 DNA: TGTGCCAGCAGTTCATCGGGGCTAGCGGGAGGCAGGGAGACCCAGTACTTC
CDR3 protein: CASSSSGLAGGRETQYF

J gene: TRBJ2-7
V gene: TRBV16
clone size: NA
D gene: TRBD1
CDR3 DNA: TGTGCCAGCAGCCCAGGGACAGACTCCTACGAGCAGTACTTC
CDR3 protein: CASSPGTDSYEQYF

J gene: TRBJ2-2
V gene: TRBV7-2
clone size: NA
D gene: NA
CDR3 DNA: TGTGCCAGCAGCTCGAGCCAGGGATTCGGGGAGCTGTTTTTT
CDR3 protein: CASSSSQGFGELFF

J gene: TRBJ2-1
V gene: TRBV14
clone size: NA
D gene: TRBD2
CDR3 DNA: TGTGCCAGCAGCCAAGGGCCGGGGACTAGAAAGGACAATGAGCAGTTCTTC
CDR3 protein: CASSQGPGTRKDNEQFF

J gene: TRBJ1-5
V gene: TRBV7-9
clone size: few
D gene: TRBD1
CDR3 DNA: TGTGCCAGCAGCTTCTACTTGACAGGGGAAAATAGCAATCAGCCCCAGCATTTT
CDR3 protein: CASSFYLTGENSNQPQHF

J gene: TRBJ2-4
V gene: TRBV27
clone size: few
D gene: TRBD1
CDR3 DNA: TGTGCCAGCAGTTTCGGACAGGGGGCTTGGGACATTCAGTACTTC
CDR3 protein: CASSFGQGAWDIQYF

J gene: TRBJ1-2
V gene: TRBV5-6
clone size: NA
D gene: NA
CDR3 DNA: TGTGCCAGCAGCTTACTGGGAGAAAAGACCTTC
CDR3 protein: CASSLLGEKTF

J gene: TRBJ2-7
V gene: TRBV28
clone size: medium-sized
D gene: NA
CDR3 DNA: TGTGCCAGCAGTTTGACACAGGGTGGGAGGAACGAGCAGTACTTC
CDR3 protein: CASSLTQGGRNEQYF

J gene: TRBJ2-1
V gene: TRBV7-6
clone size: NA
D gene: TRBD2
CDR3 DNA: TGTGCCAGCAGCCCTTATAGCGGGGGTTACAATGAGCAGTTCTTC
CDR3 protein: CASSPYSGGYNEQFF

J gene: TRBJ1-1
V gene: TRBV4-1
clone size: NA
D gene: NA
CDR3 DNA: TGCGCCAGCACCCAGGGACAGAACACTGAAGCTTTCTTT
CDR3 protein: CASTQGQNTEAFF

J gene: TRBJ1-3
V gene: TRBV5-4
clone size: NA
D gene: TRBD1
CDR3 DNA: TGTGCCAGCAGGGACAGGTTCGACGGAAACACCATATATTTT
CDR3 protein: CASRDRFDGNTIYF

J gene: TRBJ2-1
V gene: TRBV28
clone size: once
D gene: TRBD1
CDR3 DNA: TGTGCCAGCAGTTTATATGGACAGGGGTTCAATGAGCAGTTCTTC
CDR3 protein: CASSLYGQGFNEQFF

J gene: TRBJ2-3
V gene: TRBV10-3
clone size: NA
D gene: NA
CDR3 DNA: TGTGCCATCAATCCCGCTAGCGGCACAGATACGCAGTATTTT
CDR3 protein: CAINPASGTDTQYF

J gene: TRBJ2-7
V gene: TRBV25-1
clone size: few
D gene: NA
CDR3 DNA: TGTGCCAGCAGTGATCCCCGGGACAACTACGAGCAGTACTTC
CDR3 protein: CASSDPRDNYEQYF

J gene: TRBJ1-1
V gene: TRBV11-2
clone size: NA
D gene: NA
CDR3 DNA: TGTGCCAGCAGCTTAGCGGGGAAGGGCTCTGAAGCTTTCTTT
CDR3 protein: CASSLAGKGSEAFF

J gene: TRBJ1-5
V gene: TRBV6-5
clone size: NA
D gene: NA
CDR3 DNA: TGTGCCAGCACCTCGGGGCCGACAGGTCAGCCCCAGCATTTT
CDR3 protein: CASTSGPTGQPQHF

J gene: TRBJ2-7
V gene: TRBV30
clone size: NA
D gene: NA
CDR3 DNA: TGTGCCTGGAGAGGGCCCGGGAGTAACGAGCAGTACTTC
CDR3 protein: CAWRGPGSNEQYF

J gene: TRBJ2-1
V gene: TRBV11-2
clone size: few
D gene: TRBD1
CDR3 DNA: TGTGCCAGCAGCCCCCGGACAGGGGAGTCCTACAATGAGCAGTTCTTC
CDR3 protein: CASSPRTGESYNEQFF

J gene: TRBJ2-1
V gene: TRBV5-6
clone size: few
D gene: TRBD2
CDR3 DNA: TGTGCCAGCAGCGGGGGCTTACTAGCGGGATCCTACAATGAGCAGTTCTTC
CDR3 protein: CASSGGLLAGSYNEQFF

J gene: TRBJ1-5
V gene: TRBV28
clone size: NA
D gene: NA
CDR3 DNA: TGTGCCAGCAGAACCACAGGGATCAGCAATCAGCCCCAGCATTTT
CDR3 protein: CASRTTGISNQPQHF

J gene: TRBJ2-1
V gene: TRBV2
clone size: NA
D gene: TRBD1
CDR3 DNA: TGTGCCAGCGAATCAGGACAGGGTTACAATGAGCAGTTCTTC
CDR3 protein: CASESGQGYNEQFF

J gene: TRBJ2-2
V gene: TRBV7-2
clone size: NA
D gene: TRBD2
CDR3 DNA: TGTGCCAGCAGCTATGCGACTAGCCAATATAACACCGGGGAGCTGTTTTTT
CDR3 protein: CASSYATSQYNTGELFF

J gene: TRBJ1-3
V gene: TRBV6-1
clone size: few
D gene: NA
CDR3 DNA: TGTGCCAGCAGTCCTCGCGGAGTCGGGAGGACCATATATTTT
CDR3 protein: CASSPRGVGRTIYF

J gene: TRBJ2-7
V gene: TRBV2
clone size: NA
D gene: TRBD1
CDR3 DNA: TGTGCCAGCAGTCATCCCGGGACAGGGGTAGACGAGCAGTACTTC
CDR3 protein: CASSHPGTGVDEQYF

J gene: TRBJ1-5
V gene: TRBV28
clone size: once
D gene: NA
CDR3 DNA: TGTGCCAGCAGTTACCGGTTATCAGCTACATATAGCAATCAGCCCCAGCATTTT
CDR3 protein: CASSYRLSATYSNQPQHF

J gene: TRBJ2-7
V gene: TRBV7-8
clone size: few
D gene: NA
CDR3 DNA: TGTGCCAGCAGCTTAGGTGGTAGCGACGACGAGCAGTACTTC
CDR3 protein: CASSLGGSDDEQYF

J gene: TRBJ2-5
V gene: TRBV7-2
clone size: NA
D gene: NA
CDR3 DNA: TGTGCCAGCTCGGGGACGGTGGGGGAGACCCAGTACTTC
CDR3 protein: CASSGTVGETQYF

J gene: TRBJ1-2
V gene: TRBV6-5
clone size: NA
D gene: NA
CDR3 DNA: TGTGCCAGCAGTTACTCGACACATTATGGCTACACCTTC
CDR3 protein: CASSYSTHYGYTF

J gene: TRBJ2-5
V gene: TRBV6-5
clone size: NA
D gene: NA
CDR3 DNA: TGTGCCAGCAGTTCTACACCTCAAGAGACCCAGTACTTC
CDR3 protein: CASSSTPQETQYF

J gene: TRBJ2-7
V gene: TRBV27
clone size: medium-sized
D gene: NA
CDR3 DNA: TGTGCCAGCAGTCCGCAGGGTCTTGAATACGAGCAGTACTTC
CDR3 protein: CASSPQGLEYEQYF

J gene: TRBJ2-7
V gene: TRBV28
clone size: NA
D gene: TRBD2
CDR3 DNA: TGTGCCAGCAGTCCCCGGGAGGGCGGGTACGAGCAGTACTTC
CDR3 protein: CASSPREGGYEQYF

J gene: TRBJ2-3
V gene: TRBV9
clone size: NA
D gene: NA
CDR3 DNA: TGTGCCAGCAGCGTAGACGGACTGTTCACAGATACGCAGTATTTT
CDR3 protein: CASSVDGLFTDTQYF

J gene: TRBJ2-3
V gene: TRBV7-8
clone size: NA
D gene: TRBD1
CDR3 DNA: TGTGCCAGCAGCTTATTAGGGGGCGCGTGGGATACGCAGTATTTT
CDR3 protein: CASSLLGGAWDTQYF

J gene: TRBJ2-7
V gene: TRBV27
clone size: NA
D gene: TRBD1
CDR3 DNA: TGTGCCAGCAGCCAACCTTCGGACAGGGTCGAGCAGTACTTC
CDR3 protein: CASSQPSDRVEQYF

J gene: TRBJ1-4
V gene: TRBV28
clone size: few
D gene: TRBD1
CDR3 DNA: TGTGCCAGCAGTGGGACGGACAGGGACTTTCTGTTTTTT
CDR3 protein: CASSGTDRDFLFF

J gene: TRBJ1-5
V gene: TRBV28
clone size: NA
D gene: NA
CDR3 DNA: TGTGCCAGCAGACTACCGGGGCCCCAGCATTTT
CDR3 protein: CASRLPGPQHF

J gene: TRBJ2-7
V gene: TRBV4-1
clone size: NA
D gene: TRBD2
CDR3 DNA: TGCGCCAGCAGCCAAGATGGTGGTAGCGGGAGTTCGTACGAGCAGTACTTC
CDR3 protein: CASSQDGGSGSSYEQYF

J gene: TRBJ1-2
V gene: TRBV10-2
clone size: few
D gene: NA
CDR3 DNA: TGCGCCAGCAGTGATGTAGGGGCGCAGGATAACTATGGCTACACCTTC
CDR3 protein: CASSDVGAQDNYGYTF

J gene: TRBJ2-3
V gene: TRBV15
clone size: medium-sized
D gene: TRBD2
CDR3 DNA: TGTGCCACCAGCCTCGAAGGGGAGGGATCAGATACGCAGTATTTT
CDR3 protein: CATSLEGEGSDTQYF

J gene: TRBJ2-5
V gene: TRBV9
clone size: NA
D gene: NA
CDR3 DNA: TGTGCCAGCAGCGTAGGGCTGGTAAGAGAGACCCAGTACTTC
CDR3 protein: CASSVGLVRETQYF

J gene: TRBJ2-5
V gene: TRBV4-3
clone size: NA
D gene: TRBD2
CDR3 DNA: TGCGCCAGCAGCCAAGGACTAGCGGGAGTTTCCGAGACCCAGTACTTC
CDR3 protein: CASSQGLAGVSETQYF

J gene: TRBJ2-1
V gene: TRBV27
clone size: once
D gene: NA
CDR3 DNA: TGTGCCAGCACCGAAGAAGGGCCCTCTTACAATGAGCAGTTCTTC
CDR3 protein: CASTEEGPSYNEQFF

J gene: TRBJ2-7
V gene: TRBV5-1
clone size: NA
D gene: TRBD1
CDR3 DNA: TGCGCCAGCAGCCCTGGGACAGATCAGTACTTC
CDR3 protein: CASSPGTDQYF

J gene: TRBJ2-7
V gene: TRBV28
clone size: NA
D gene: TRBD1
CDR3 DNA: TGTGCCAGCAGTTGGGACAGCTCCTACGAGCAGTACTTC
CDR3 protein: CASSWDSSYEQYF

J gene: TRBJ2-2
V gene: TRBV4-3
clone size: NA
D gene: TRBD2
CDR3 DNA: TGCGCCAGCAGCCAAGAACTAGCGGGAGGCCAGAACACCGGGGAGCTGTTTTTT
CDR3 protein: CASSQELAGGQNTGELFF

J gene: TRBJ2-1
V gene: TRBV7-1
clone size: NA
D gene: TRBD2
CDR3 DNA: TGTGCCAGCAGCGCCACTAGCGGGAACGCTGGCTCCTACAATGAGCAGTTCTTC
CDR3 protein: CASSATSGNAGSYNEQFF

J gene: TRBJ2-5
V gene: TRBV2
clone size: NA
D gene: NA
CDR3 DNA: TGTGCCAGCAGCGGGGACGAAGAGACCCAGTACTTC
CDR3 protein: CASSGDEETQYF

J gene: TRBJ2-7
V gene: TRBV30
clone size: once
D gene: TRBD2
CDR3 DNA: TGTGCCTGGAGTGTAGGCGGGAGCTACGAGCAGTACTTC
CDR3 protein: CAWSVGGSYEQYF

J gene: TRBJ2-7
V gene: TRBV4-1
clone size: few
D gene: NA
CDR3 DNA: TGCGCCAGCAGCCAAGGGGGGAGTCCCCGCTACGAGCAGTACTTC
CDR3 protein: CASSQGGSPRYEQYF

J gene: TRBJ2-7
V gene: TRBV27
clone size: NA
D gene: NA
CDR3 DNA: TGTGCCAGCCACGGACGTCAGAGCTCCTACGAGCAGTACTTC
CDR3 protein: CASHGRQSSYEQYF

J gene: TRBJ2-7
V gene: TRBV4-1
clone size: NA
D gene: NA
CDR3 DNA: TGCGCCAGCAGCCAAGCCGCTGAGGGTTACGAGCAGTACTTC
CDR3 protein: CASSQAAEGYEQYF

J gene: TRBJ2-7
V gene: TRBV7-6
clone size: NA
D gene: TRBD1
CDR3 DNA: TGTGCCAGCAGCTTAGAAGGAGGGCAGGGGGCGCGGGAGCAGTACTTC
CDR3 protein: CASSLEGGQGAREQYF

J gene: TRBJ2-2
V gene: TRBV9
clone size: medium-sized
D gene: NA
CDR3 DNA: TGTGCCAGCAGCGTAGGTGACTTTTCCGGGGAGCTGTTTTTT
CDR3 protein: CASSVGDFSGELFF

J gene: TRBJ2-1
V gene: TRBV27
clone size: NA
D gene: NA
CDR3 DNA: TGTGCCAGCAGTGTTGACTCATTATACAATGAGCAGTTCTTC
CDR3 protein: CASSVDSLYNEQFF

J gene: TRBJ1-5
V gene: TRBV28
clone size: NA
D gene: TRBD1
CDR3 DNA: TGTGCCAGCAGCTATGACAGGGAGGATCAGCCCCAGCATTTT
CDR3 protein: CASSYDREDQPQHF

J gene: TRBJ1-4
V gene: TRBV4-1
clone size: once
D gene: TRBD1
CDR3 DNA: TGCGCCAGCAGCGAAAGGGACAGGGGGAGAGAAAAACTGTTTTTT
CDR3 protein: CASSERDRGREKLFF

J gene: TRBJ2-6
V gene: TRBV11-2
clone size: once
D gene: NA
CDR3 DNA: TGTGCCAGCAGCTTAGGGGGGGCGGTGTTCTCTGGGGCCAACGTCCTGACTTTC
CDR3 protein: CASSLGGAVFSGANVLTF